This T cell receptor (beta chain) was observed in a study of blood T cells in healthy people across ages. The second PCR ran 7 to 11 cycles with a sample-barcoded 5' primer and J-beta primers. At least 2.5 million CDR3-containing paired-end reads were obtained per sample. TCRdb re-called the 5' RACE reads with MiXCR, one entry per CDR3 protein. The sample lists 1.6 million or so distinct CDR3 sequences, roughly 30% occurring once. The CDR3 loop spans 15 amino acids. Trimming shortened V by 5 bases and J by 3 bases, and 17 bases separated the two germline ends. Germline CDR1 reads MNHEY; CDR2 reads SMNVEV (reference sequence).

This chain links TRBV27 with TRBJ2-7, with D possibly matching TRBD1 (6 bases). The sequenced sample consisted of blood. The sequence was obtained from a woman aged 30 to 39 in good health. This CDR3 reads CASSPGAPSFYEQYF. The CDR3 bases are TGTGCCAGCAGTCCAGGGGCCCCCTCTTTCTACGAGCAGTACTTC.